One and the same sample provided the 8 T cell receptor beta chains below, sequenced in a study of a mutant IDH1 vaccine in newly diagnosed glioma. Data came from immunoSEQ multiplex PCR; TCRdb stores just in-frame clones and leaves some out. The sample lists about 40,000 clones, 91% occurring once. These receptors are not linked to any known antigen. Indicated time point: week 5, during vaccination. Vaccinated patients received 300 ug of mutant IDH1 20-mer peptide per dose, with topical imiquimod. The material sequenced was PBMCs, taken from a glioma patient whose treatment included an IDH1 peptide vaccine. The receptors were gathered from a man aged 50-60 years with glioma.

The V gene is TRBV5-4, the J gene TRBJ1-2, with D possibly matching TRBD1 (5 bases). V lost 5 bases to trimming and J lost 8 bases, with 19 bases between them. The CDR3 loop spans 14 amino acids. Germline lookup yields CDR1 SGHNT and CDR2 YYREEE (reference sequence). The CDR3 nucleotides read TGTGCCAGCAGTTTTGGACGTCCAGAGGGGGGCTACACCTTC. The encoded protein is CASSFGRPEGGYTF.

CDR3 in DNA: TGTGCCAGCAGTTACCGCCGGGACAGGATTTACAATGAGCAGTTCTTC. Translated, it gives CASSYRRDRIYNEQFF. This chain joins TRBV6-5 and TRBJ2-1; 8 nucleotides agree with TRBD1. The CDR3 is made up of 16 amino acids. Per germline, CDR1 MNHEY and CDR2 SVGAGI. Trimming took 2 bases from V and 4 from J; bases not matched to a gene: 7.

The CDR3 protein is CASRPESGLTEAFF. The CDR3 DNA reads as TGTGCCAGCCGACCCGAGTCGGGGCTGACTGAAGCTTTCTTT. The J gene is TRBJ1-1, the V gene TRBV6-4; perhaps TRBD1 as D (5 bases). Trimming pared 8 bases from V and 5 bases from J, leaving 18 bases between. CDR1 MRHNA and CDR2 SNTAGT come from the germline V gene. There are 14 residues in the CDR3.

This clone showed up just a few times. The chain has TRBV7-2 and TRBJ2-1, with 10 bases matching TRBD1. The germline V gene has CDR1 SGHTA and CDR2 FQGNSA. The CDR3 loop spans 12 amino acids. The trim removed 4 bases at V and 16 bases at J, leaving 7 bases unmatched. In DNA, the CDR3 is TGTGCCAGCAGCTGGAGACAGGGGGCTGAATTCTTC. Residues: CASSWRQGAEFF. The full variable domain, rest sourced from reference TRBV7-2 and TRBJ2-1, is GAGVSQSPSNKVTEKGKDVELRCDPISGHTALYWYRQSLGQGLEFLIYFQGNSAPDKSGLPSDRFSAERTGGSVSTLTIQRTQQEDSAVYLCASSWRQGAEFFGPGTRLTVL.

The J gene is TRBJ2-5, the V gene TRBV5-4; TRBD1 aligns across 7 bases. Germline V CDR1 and CDR2: SGHNT, YYREEE (reference sequence). Germline trimming cut 3 bases from V and 2 bases from J; bases unmatched to any gene: 7. CDR3 length: 15 residues. CDR3 residues: CASSYRRQGQETQYF. Here the CDR3 DNA reads TGTGCCAGCAGCTACCGGCGACAGGGTCAAGAGACCCAGTACTTC.

V and J are TRBV5-1 and TRBJ2-5; the D gene is possibly TRBD1 (5 bases). CDR3 length: 17 residues. Germline V CDR1 and CDR2: SGHRS, YFSETQ. V was trimmed by 0 bases and J by 1 base, leaving 16 bases between them. The CDR3 here is CASSLARRQLTQETQYF. The CDR3, as DNA: TGCGCCAGCAGCTTGGCCAGAAGACAGCTAACCCAAGAGACCCAGTACTTC.

This chain connects TRBV5-4 to TRBJ2-7, with TRBD1 as a possible D gene (6 bases). Germline CDR1 SGHNT, CDR2 YYREEE (reference sequence). The V end lost 0 bases, the J end lost 0 bases, and 10 bases lay between the germline ends. The CDR3 covers 15 residues. CDR3 protein: CASSLGQVPSYEQYF. CDR3 nucleotide sequence: TGTGCCAGCAGCTTGGGACAGGTCCCCTCCTACGAGCAGTACTTC.

In its sample, this clone was seen once. The rearrangement joins TRBV5-1 to TRBJ2-5; D might be TRBD1 or TRBD2, each matching 6 bases. The ends were cut back, 0 bases at V and 5 bases at J, with 11 bases in the middle. Germline-derived CDR1 and CDR2 are SGHRS and YFSETQ. CDR3 length equals 14 residues. The CDR3 loop is CASSLVGGVETQYF. The CDR3 nucleotides read TGCGCCAGCAGCTTGGTGGGGGGCGTTGAGACCCAGTACTTC.